This T cell receptor (beta chain) is from a study of blood T cell repertoires in COVID-19. Across the whole study: Donors in the United States, Italy and Spain gave samples during acute or convalescent COVID-19. The cDNA or gDNA used as material had been derived from T cells, B-cell-depleted T cells, or PBMCs.

Under the authors' procedure: Amplification of reference gene primers provided the estimated nucleated cell counts. Only in-frame clones appear in the TCRdb table, and some are missing; sequencing was by immunoSEQ multiplex PCR. The D gene and trimming were derived from the DNA, and the V and J assignments and clone size from that table. The sample lists a few hundred thousand clones, approximately 86% occurring once. V was shortened by 1 base and J by 5 bases, with 18 bases between the two germline ends. The CDR3 has 17 residues. Germline CDR1 reads MGHRA; CDR2 reads YSYEKL. The receptor's source is a man in his late teens or twenties with active or convalescent COVID-19. Sequencing input: peripheral blood. The rearrangement links TRBV4-1 to TRBJ2-1; D possibly corresponds to TRBD2 (7 bases). The CDR3 DNA follows: TGCGCCAGCAGCCAAGCCCAGGGGCTAGCGGACAACAATGAGCAGTTCTTC. Protein product: CASSQAQGLADNNEQFF.